This TCR beta chain was identified during a study of CD8 T cells in Susac syndrome. Random hexamers served to reverse transcribe roughly 0.45 to 1 ug RNA. Amplification of TCR beta CDR3 used immunoSEQ multiplex PCR across 54 Vbeta and 13 Jbeta. TCRdb recomputed calls from the immunoSEQ multiplex PCR reads with MiXCR, one row per CDR3 protein. Among around 80,000 distinct CDR3 sequences listed, approximately 93% were seen once. The V and J ends lost 6 bases and 0 bases respectively, with 18 bases between them. The CDR3 covers 16 residues. CDR1 is MNHEY and CDR2 is SMNVEV in the germline V gene (reference sequence).

The V call is TRBV27, the J call TRBJ2-7; D may match TRBD1 or TRBD2 (5 bases each). The specimen sequenced was CD8+ T cells from PBMCs. The TCR sequence derives from a human donor with Susac syndrome. The CDR3 protein is CASRPLGTQASYEQYF. The DNA of the CDR3 is TGTGCCAGCAGACCTCTCGGGACGCAGGCCTCCTACGAGCAGTACTTC.